This TCR beta chain was identified in a study of blood T cell repertoires in COVID-19. The CDR3 length is 14 residues. Germline-derived CDR1 and CDR2 are MDHEN and SYDVKM. The ends lost 6 bases at V and 3 bases at J; junction bases unmatched: 8. Assay used: immunoSEQ multiplex PCR; TCRdb lists only in-frame clones, some missing. The repertoire holds some 130,000 clones, with around 80% as singletons. The chain employs TRBV28 and TRBJ2-7; TRBD1 agrees at 7 bases. The sequence came from a man between 65 and 85 years old with acute or convalescent COVID-19. Sequencing was carried out using peripheral blood. CDR3 nucleotides: TGTGCCAGCAGACGACAGGGCCTTTTCTACGAGCAGTACTTC. Residues: CASRRQGLFYEQYF.